A single sample gave rise to the 21 T cell receptor beta chains below, sequenced in a study of blood T cell repertoires in COVID-19. The table came from immunoSEQ multiplex PCR; TCRdb's copy has only in-frame clones and leaves some out. The top ten hold just under 8.5% of the sample, which has just under 55,000 clones, about nine tenths seen once. The sequencing input was peripheral blood. The receptors shown here come from a woman in her 40s with active COVID-19.

The V call is TRBV15, the J call TRBJ1-1, with 8 positions matching TRBD1. The CDR3 is 16 residues long. Germline trimming cut 0 bases from V and 6 bases from J; bases unmatched to any gene: 9. Germline V CDR1 and CDR2: LNHNV, YYDKDF (reference sequence). The CDR3 sequence: CATSRDLRTGTPEAFF. CDR3 nucleotides: TGTGCCACCAGCAGAGATTTAAGGACAGGGACTCCTGAAGCTTTCTTT.

The V gene is TRBV5-1, the J gene TRBJ1-6; D unclear. V was pared by 4 bases and J by 5 bases, with 16 bases between. Germline assignment: CDR1 SGHRS and CDR2 YFSETQ. The length of the CDR3 is 16 residues. This CDR3 is CASSISRQTNNSPLHF. CDR3 bases: TGCGCCAGCAGCATCTCTCGGCAGACAAATAATTCACCCCTCCACTTT.

The rearrangement joins TRBV2 to TRBJ1-4, with D perhaps matching TRBD1 (6 bases). The CDR3 is made up of 14 amino acids. Deletions cut 3 bases from V and 7 bases from J, with 12 bases between. Germline V lookup: CDR1 SNHLY, CDR2 FYNNEI. The CDR3 here is CASSETARGEKLFF. DNA for the CDR3: TGTGCCAGCAGTGAGACAGCCAGGGGTGAAAAACTGTTTTTT.

V is TRBV5-6 and J is TRBJ1-5; the D is unclear. This CDR3 contains 13 residues. From germline, CDR1 is SGHDT and CDR2 YYEEEE. V was trimmed by 3 bases and J by 6 bases, leaving 10 bases between them. As DNA, the CDR3 is TGTGCCAGCAGCTCCGGTCGGAGTCAGCCCCAGCATTTT. Translating it yields CASSSGRSQPQHF.

The chain recombines TRBV15 with TRBJ1-2; D is perhaps TRBD1 (5 bases). CDR1 and CDR2 (germline): LNHNV, YYDKDF (reference sequence). The CDR3 spans 14 residues. V was shortened by 2 bases and J by 7 bases, with 14 bases between the two germline ends. CDR3 residues: CATSRPGGGSGYTF. Here the CDR3 DNA reads TGTGCCACCAGCAGACCCGGGGGAGGTAGTGGCTACACCTTC.

This clone has just one count. V and J are TRBV6-5 and TRBJ2-4; no clear D gene. The germline CDR1 and CDR2 sequences are MNHEY and SVGAGI. The V end was cut by 5 bases, the J end by 1 base, with 6 bases between. The CDR3 loop spans 13 amino acids. CDR3 protein: CASSSRAKNIQYF. The CDR3 nucleotides read TGTGCCAGCAGTAGCAGGGCCAAAAACATTCAGTACTTC.

The genes are TRBV6-2 or TRBV6-3 and TRBJ2-3; a weak D match, TRBD2 (5 bases). The V and J ends lost 0 bases and 4 bases respectively, with 8 bases between them. This CDR3 comprises 14 residues. Germline CDR1 MNHEY, CDR2 SVGEGT. DNA for the CDR3: TGTGCCAGCAGTTACTCGACTAACCCAGATACGCAGTATTTT. As protein: CASSYSTNPDTQYF.

The gene calls are TRBV7-9 and TRBJ1-4, with D possibly TRBD1 on 6 matching bases. The CDR3 extends over 18 amino acids. CDR1 and CDR2 (germline): SEHNR, FQNEAQ (reference sequence). Trimming took off 1 base at V and 7 bases at J, with 22 bases between the two ends. CDR3 region: CASSLEAPVRTEGEKLFF. The CDR3 DNA reads TGTGCCAGCAGCTTAGAGGCTCCGGTTCGGACAGAGGGTGAAAAACTGTTTTTT.

The chain combines TRBV6-5 with TRBJ1-4; D is unresolved. The germline gives CDR1 MNHEY, CDR2 SVGAGI. The CDR3 spans 13 residues. In nucleotides, the CDR3 is TGTGCTACCGTGAGTCAGGAAAATGAAAAACTGTTTTTT. It encodes CATVSQENEKLFF.

This rearrangement joins TRBV15 to TRBJ2-5, with 14 nucleotides matching TRBD2. Germline assignment: CDR1 LNHNV and CDR2 YYDKDF (reference sequence). Losses at the gene ends were 4 bases for V and 5 bases for J; bases not matched to a gene: 6. The CDR3 is 16 residues long. In DNA form, the CDR3 reads TGTGCCACCAGCATCCCGGGACTAGCGGGGGTGGAGACCCAGTACTTC. Residues: CATSIPGLAGVETQYF.

This CDR3 is CASSPLRSSDNEQFF. DNA for the CDR3: TGTGCCAGCTCACCGCTTCGGTCTAGCGACAATGAGCAGTTCTTC. This sequence joins TRBV18 and TRBJ2-1; D might be TRBD2 (6 bases). The CDR3 has 15 residues. V lost 3 bases and J lost 5, with 14 bases in between. The germline V gene encodes CDR1 KGHSH and CDR2 LQKENI.

The chain joins TRBV27 to TRBJ1-6, with TRBD1 matching 10 bases. Germline V gene data show CDR1 as MNHEY and CDR2 as SMNVEV (reference sequence). The CDR3 sequence is 14 residues long. The junction had 1 base not matched to a gene; V was cut back by 2 bases and J by 9 bases. CDR3 residues: CASSLDRGLSPLHF. The CDR3 nucleotides read TGTGCCAGCAGTTTAGACAGGGGGCTTTCACCCCTCCACTTT.

The chain links TRBV7-8 to TRBJ1-2; maybe TRBD1 (5 bases). Germline assignment: CDR1 SGHVS and CDR2 FQNEAQ. V was shortened by 5 bases and J by 2 bases, with 15 bases between the two germline ends. This CDR3 region has 15 residues. The CDR3 DNA is TGTGCCAGCAGCCCCGCCCTGGACATAAACTATGGCTACACCTTC. It encodes CASSPALDINYGYTF.

This chain links TRBV7-2 with TRBJ1-5, with D possibly matching TRBD1 (6 bases). Germline V CDR1 and CDR2: SGHTA, FQGNSA. The ends were cut back, 4 bases at V and 2 bases at J, with 9 bases in the middle. The CDR3 runs 14 residues. As DNA, the CDR3 is TGTGCCAGCAGCTACAGGGTTGGCAATCAGCCCCAGCATTTT. This gives the protein CASSYRVGNQPQHF.

The chain joins TRBV5-4 to TRBJ1-1; D gene unclear. CDR3 length equals 11 residues. V lost 0 bases, J lost 8 bases, and 5 bases lay in between. Germline V lookup: CDR1 SGHNT, CDR2 YYREEE (reference sequence). As DNA, the CDR3 is TGTGCCAGCAGCTTGGCAACAGAAGCTTTCTTT. Its translation is CASSLATEAFF.

The chain recombines TRBV16 with TRBJ2-3; D might be TRBD1 (5 bases). The V end lost 1 base, the J end lost 0 bases, and 5 bases lay between the germline ends. Germline loops: CDR1 KGHSY, CDR2 FQNENV. The CDR3 is 14 residues long. The CDR3 is CASSQYRSTDTQYF. The CDR3 nucleotides are TGTGCCAGCAGCCAATACAGGAGCACAGATACGCAGTATTTT.

The chain employs TRBV2 and TRBJ2-7, with a weak D call TRBD2 (7 bases). V was pared by 4 bases and J by 2 bases, with 15 bases between. This CDR3 is built from 15 residues. CDR1 and CDR2 from the germline V gene are SNHLY and FYNNEI. Written as DNA, the CDR3 is TGTGCCAGCAGTGGACGCGGGGGCCTCCCCTACGAGCAGTACTTC. Its protein is CASSGRGGLPYEQYF.

V gene TRBV5-4 combines with J gene TRBJ2-7; D might be TRBD2 (5 bases). Between the trimmed V and J ends, which lost 0 bases and 2 bases, there was a span of 9 bases. In germline, CDR1 is SGHNT, CDR2 YYREEE (reference sequence). The CDR3 extends over 14 amino acids. CDR3: CASSLGAGTYEQYF. Here the CDR3 DNA reads TGTGCCAGCAGCTTGGGCGCGGGTACCTACGAGCAGTACTTC. Full variable domain (outside the CDR3, taken from reference TRBV5-4 and TRBJ2-7): ETGVTQSPTHLIKTRGQQVTLRCSSQSGHNTVSWYQQALGQGPQFIFQYYREEENGRGNFPPRFSGLQFPNYSSELNVNALELDDSALYLCASSLGAGTYEQYFGPGTRLTVT.

This chain uses TRBV5-1 with TRBJ2-5; 7 nucleotides agree with TRBD1. Germline CDR1 is SGHRS and CDR2 is YFSETQ. The CDR3 consists of 13 residues. Trimming removed 4 bases from V and 5 bases from J; junction bases left unmatched: 5. CDR3 sequence (DNA): TGCGCCAGCAGCCCTGACAGGGTTGAGACCCAGTACTTC. Its translation: CASSPDRVETQYF.

The chain combines TRBV7-9 with TRBJ2-3; 7 bases agree with TRBD1. The germline CDR1 and CDR2 sequences are SEHNR and FQNEAQ (reference sequence). V lost 3 bases and J lost 4; bases outside the gene matches: 7. CDR3 length equals 15 residues. DNA for the CDR3: TGTGCCAGCAGCTTCGTACAGGGGATCCCAGATACGCAGTATTTT. It translates to CASSFVQGIPDTQYF.

The V call is TRBV5-1, the J call TRBJ1-1; D is ambiguous. V was trimmed by 1 base and J by 1 base, leaving 8 bases between them. Per the germline V gene, CDR1 is SGHRS and CDR2 is YFSETQ. This CDR3 is 14 amino acids long. The chain's CDR3 is CASSLLGRNTEAFF. CDR3 nucleotides: TGCGCCAGCAGCTTGTTGGGGAGGAACACTGAAGCTTTCTTT.